The T cell receptor (beta chain) under discussion was sequenced for a study of naive and memory T cell subsets. TCR cDNA received a 3' ligated oligonucleotide that carried a UMI. Adult healthy volunteers gave 2.5 ml peripheral blood for whole-blood RNA. Input was about 1 to 1,100 ng of DNase-treated total RNA without cell sorting. The SP2 primer and nested alpha and beta constant region primers amplified ligated cDNA in four rounds. Blood and skin TCR RNA was reverse transcribed with alpha and beta constant primers. TCRdb re-derived calls from the UMI-ligation and nested PCR reads in MiXCR, one entry per CDR3 protein. The sample lists fewer than 30,000 distinct CDR3 sequences, roughly 5.2% seen once, with roughly 6.8% in the top ten. The V gene lost 3 bases and the J gene lost 1 base, with 8 bases spanning the gap. Germline V gene lookup returns CDR1 SNHLY and CDR2 FYNNEI. The CDR3 is made up of 14 amino acids.

This clonotype came up many times. Antigen unknown. Whole-study results and caveats: The RNA method is potentially sensitive to activation and differentiation changes.

The chain recombines TRBV2 with TRBJ2-3; a weak D match, TRBD1 (5 bases). The receptor comes from an adult in good health. Sequenced input: blood. The CDR3 reads CASSEIGGTDTQYF. The CDR3 DNA is TGTGCCAGCAGTGAGATAGGGGGCACAGATACGCAGTATTTT.